Each of the 20 T cell receptor beta chains below was sequenced from the same sample in a study of response to subunit inactivated influenza vaccine. TCRdb processed the RT-PCR reads anew with MiXCR; each CDR3 protein has one entry. Of more than 500,000 distinct CDR3 sequences listed, about 10% are singletons. These same data were also listed under a study on T cells expressing NK-cell markers. That report adds: The authors generated TCR beta cDNA through 5'RACE template switching with UMIs.

Sample: PBMCs from blood, taken on the day of vaccination. These TCRs come from a middle-aged man who received an inactivated influenza vaccine.

In this sample, this clonotype turned up a few times. The genes are TRBV20-1 and TRBJ2-5; 7 nucleotides line up with TRBD1. This CDR3 contains 12 residues. Germline CDR1 reads DFQATT; CDR2 reads SNEGSKA (reference sequence). V was pared by 5 bases and J by 2 bases, with 2 bases of the junction left unmatched. In DNA, the CDR3 is TGCAGTGCTTGGGACAGACAAGAGACCCAGTACTTC. Translation: CSAWDRQETQYF.

The chain links TRBV20-1 to TRBJ2-1, with unresolved D. The germline V gene has CDR1 DFQATT and CDR2 SNEGSKA (reference sequence). The CDR3 sequence is 15 residues long. The CDR3 sequence: CSPPPALSTSNEQFF. CDR3 DNA sequence: TGCAGCCCGCCCCCCGCCTTAAGCACCTCCAATGAGCAGTTCTTC.

This clonotype was seen at least ten times. The V call is TRBV3-1, the J call TRBJ2-5; 14 bases line up with TRBD2. Germline trimming cut 4 bases from V and 3 bases from J; bases unmatched to any gene: 4. Germline CDR1 is LGHDT and CDR2 is YNNKEL (reference sequence). CDR3 length: 16 amino acids. CDR3 DNA sequence: TGTGCCAGCAGCCTAGCGGGACTAGCGGGAGAAGAGACCCAGTACTTC. Translated, it gives CASSLAGLAGEETQYF.

This clonotype was seen just once. The V call is TRBV24-1, the J call TRBJ2-5; 8 bases line up with TRBD2. Germline CDR1 is KGHDR and CDR2 is SFDVKD. The CDR3 spans 18 residues. Trimming removed 5 bases from V and 3 bases from J; junction bases left unmatched: 16. The CDR3 reads CATSGGGASGAGEETQYF. CDR3 nucleotides: TGTGCCACCAGTGGGGGTGGTGCTAGCGGAGCGGGGGAAGAGACCCAGTACTTC.

Details on this clonotype: At one end, the junction sequence differs from germline, possibly due to a read error. The rearrangement links TRBV7-7 to TRBJ2-2, with TRBD1 as a possible D gene (6 bases). CDR1 is SSHAT, CDR2 FNYEAQ, per germline (reference sequence). This CDR3 is built from 15 residues. The CDR3 spells CASSRTDANTGELFF. The DNA for the CDR3 is TGTGCTAGCAGCCGGACAGACGCGAACACCGGGGAGCTGTTTTTT.

This clonotype was picked up one time. The chain employs TRBV9 and TRBJ2-7, with D unresolved. The CDR3 length is 15 residues. V was shortened by 0 bases and J by 4 bases, with 14 bases between the two germline ends. Germline V gene sequence: CDR1 SGDLS, CDR2 YYNGEE. The CDR3 sequence: CASSVASTAVYEQYF. The CDR3 region has the DNA TGTGCCAGCAGCGTAGCTAGTACTGCGGTGTACGAGCAGTACTTC.

In this sample, this clonotype turned up a few times. The V gene is TRBV12-3 or TRBV12-4, the J gene TRBJ1-2; D is uncertain. This CDR3 is 15 amino acids long. Trimming left V 5 bases short and J 1 base short, with 14 bases between. The DNA of the CDR3 is TGTGCCAGCAGTAGACTCTCCAGGAGTAACTATGGCTACACCTTC. It yields the protein CASSRLSRSNYGYTF.

V and J are TRBV4-2 and TRBJ2-3, with a weak D call TRBD2 (5 bases). The germline V and J ends were trimmed by 2 bases and 5 bases, with 14 bases remaining between them. CDR3 length: 15 residues. Per germline, CDR1 LGHNA and CDR2 YNFKEQ. In DNA form, the CDR3 reads TGTGCCAGCAGCCAAAGGTCCGGGGTGCAAGATACGCAGTATTTT. It yields the protein CASSQRSGVQDTQYF.

The chain joins TRBV19 to TRBJ2-2; no reliable D call. CDR3 length equals 19 residues. CDR1 is LNHDA and CDR2 is SQIVND in the germline V gene (reference sequence). V was trimmed by 0 bases and J by 2 bases, leaving 19 bases between them. CDR3 region: CASSIDHWLKMINTGELFF. In nucleotides, the CDR3 is TGTGCCAGTAGTATAGATCATTGGCTCAAAATGATAAACACCGGGGAGCTGTTTTTT.

The chain recombines TRBV3-1 with TRBJ2-1; the D is unclear. The CDR3 sequence is 13 residues long. Trimming took 0 bases from V and 10 from J, leaving 10 bases between them. CDR1 is LGHDT, CDR2 YNNKEL, per germline (reference sequence). CDR3 DNA: TGTGCCAGCAGCCAAGATTTTCTGGGGGAGCAGTTCTTC. The encoded protein is CASSQDFLGEQFF.

A few counts support this clonotype. The chain is built from TRBV2 and TRBJ1-1, with a tentative D call TRBD1 (6 bases). V was pared by 2 bases and J by 4 bases, with 14 bases between. Germline CDR1 reads SNHLY; CDR2 reads FYNNEI. This CDR3 has 15 residues. The CDR3 loop is CASSESRGLVTEAFF. The CDR3 DNA is TGTGCCAGCAGTGAATCGAGGGGGTTGGTCACTGAAGCTTTCTTT.

The chain has TRBV12-3 or TRBV12-4 and TRBJ1-5; 9 bases are shared with TRBD1. The CDR3 extends over 15 amino acids. V shed 6 bases, J shed 4 bases, and the junction held 7 bases outside the gene matches. The CDR3 loop reads CASRVTGGSNQPQHF. The CDR3 nucleotides are TGTGCCAGCAGGGTGACAGGGGGGAGTAATCAGCCCCAGCATTTT.

This clonotype was seen more than once but under ten times. V is TRBV5-1 and J is TRBJ2-7, with 7 bases aligning to TRBD2. V shed 4 bases and J 6 bases; nucleotides not matched to a gene: 10. This CDR3 comprises 14 residues. Germline assignment: CDR1 SGHRS and CDR2 YFSETQ. The CDR3 bases are TGCGCCAGCAGCCTGGGGGGAGGGGCTGCCGAGCAGTACTTC. Its protein is CASSLGGGAAEQYF.

The gene calls are TRBV6-2 or TRBV6-3 and TRBJ2-5; D might be TRBD1 (6 bases). V lost 0 bases to trimming and J lost 5 bases, with 16 bases between them. CDR3 length: 16 amino acids. Germline loops: CDR1 MNHEY, CDR2 SVGEGT. In nucleotides, the CDR3 is TGTGCCAGCAGTTACTCGAAGGCCGGACAGAGGGAGACCCAGTACTTC. It is translated as CASSYSKAGQRETQYF.

The V gene is TRBV6-2 or TRBV6-3, the J gene TRBJ2-1; D could derive from TRBD1 or TRBD2 (5 bases each). The CDR3 runs to 13 residues. CDR1 is MNHEY, CDR2 SVGEGT, per germline. Trimming shortened V by 0 bases and J by 6 bases, and 6 bases separated the two germline ends. CDR3 bases: TGTGCCAGCAGTTACTCCGGGGCCAATGAGCAGTTCTTC. This sequence encodes CASSYSGANEQFF.

This clonotype has more than one count but fewer than ten. The rearrangement uses TRBV20-1 and TRBJ1-5; 8 positions agree with TRBD1. Germline CDR1 is DFQATT and CDR2 is SNEGSKA (reference sequence). The V gene end was trimmed by 3 bases and the J gene end by 0 bases; junction bases not matched to a gene: 13. The CDR3 contains 18 residues. The CDR3 region is CSASISRTGRYSNQPQHF. For the CDR3, the DNA is TGCAGTGCTAGTATCTCTCGGACAGGGCGTTATAGCAATCAGCCCCAGCATTTT.

The chain recombines TRBV7-2 with TRBJ1-1; maybe TRBD1 (5 bases). Germline V CDR1 and CDR2: SGHTA, FQGNSA. V shed 5 bases and J shed 4 bases, with 14 bases lying between them. The CDR3 length is 14 residues. The DNA of the CDR3 is TGTGCCAGCAGCCCTTGGGGGGGTGGCACTGAAGCTTTCTTT. It yields the protein CASSPWGGGTEAFF.

The rearrangement uses TRBV7-2 and TRBJ2-5; TRBD2 matches at 12 bases. The CDR3 sequence is 14 residues long. V trimming: 5 bases; J trimming: 5 bases; junction bases outside the gene matches: 3. Germline lookup yields CDR1 SGHTA and CDR2 FQGNSA. CDR3 region: CASSRTSGAETQYF. In DNA, the CDR3 is TGTGCCAGCAGCCGGACTAGCGGGGCTGAGACCCAGTACTTC. The whole variable domain, remainder taken from reference TRBV7-2 and TRBJ2-5, is GAGVSQSPSNKVTEKGKDVELRCDPISGHTALYWYRQSLGQGLEFLIYFQGNSAPDKSGLPSDRFSAERTGGSVSTLTIQRTQQEDSAVYLCASSRTSGAETQYFGPGTRLLVL.

The genes are TRBV9 and TRBJ2-1; D unclear. V gave up 1 base and J gave up 4 bases, with 12 bases separating them. The CDR3 runs 15 residues. Germline CDR1 and CDR2: SGDLS and YYNGEE. The CDR3 spells CASSVRVTPYNEQFF. The CDR3 DNA sequence: TGTGCCAGCAGCGTAAGGGTTACACCATACAATGAGCAGTTCTTC.

This clonotype was seen ten or more times. This chain links TRBV5-1 with TRBJ1-4; possibly TRBD1 for D (6 bases). Trimming stripped 1 base from V and 6 bases from J, with 16 bases between. Germline-derived CDR1 and CDR2 are SGHRS and YFSETQ. The CDR3 length is 16 residues. The CDR3, as DNA: TGCGCCAGCAGCTTGCTTGGAACAGGGAGGGATGAAAAACTGTTTTTT. It is translated as CASSLLGTGRDEKLFF.